The rows below give T cell receptor beta chains drawn from one sample of a study of CD8 T cells in Susac syndrome. TCRdb itself ran the immunoSEQ multiplex PCR reads through MiXCR, one entry per CDR3 protein. The data contain approximately 190,000 distinct CDR3 sequences, about 93% of them seen just once; the ten biggest clones take up approximately 0.098%. Specimen: CD4+ T cells from PBMCs. The source of these receptors is a human donor in good health. The CDR3 runs from the conserved cysteine through the conserved F or W. D genes are given only for firm matches. Only part of the rows carry a size: once, few, many, or a class if the clone is expanded.

CDR3aa	CDR3nt	v_gene	abundance	d_gene	len	j_gene
CASSHLSGLAGAHTDTQYF	TGTGCCAGCAGTCACCTTTCGGGACTAGCGGGGGCCCACACAGATACGCAGTATTTT	TRBV28	NA	TRBD2	19	TRBJ2-3
CASSLTPLSNTGELFF	TGTGCCAGCAGCTTAACCCCGCTCAGTAACACCGGGGAGCTGTTTTTT	TRBV11-2	NA	NA	16	TRBJ2-2
CASSPGLANRNEQFF	TGTGCCAGCAGCCCGGGGCTAGCGAATAGAAATGAGCAGTTCTTC	TRBV5-4	once	NA	15	TRBJ2-1
CASSLRPYRENSPLHF	TGCGCCAGCAGCTTGCGCCCTTACAGGGAGAATTCACCCCTCCACTTT	TRBV5-1	NA	NA	16	TRBJ1-6
CASSGGDTYNSPLHF	TGTGCCAGCAGCGGTGGGGACACCTATAATTCACCCCTCCACTTT	TRBV7-9	NA	NA	15	TRBJ1-6
CSAELGQGINQPQHF	TGCAGTGCTGAGCTGGGACAGGGGATCAATCAGCCCCAGCATTTT	TRBV20-1	NA	TRBD1	15	TRBJ1-5
CASSFRGSSMNTEAFF	TGTGCCAGCAGCTTTCGGGGGTCCTCCATGAACACTGAAGCTTTCTTT	TRBV7-6	NA	NA	16	TRBJ1-1
CSVSGYTGVNTEAFF	TGCAGCGTCTCGGGATATACAGGGGTGAACACTGAAGCTTTCTTT	TRBV29-1	NA	TRBD1	15	TRBJ1-1
CASRWTSGHTEQFF	TGTGCCAGCCGGTGGACTAGCGGACATACTGAGCAGTTCTTC	TRBV6-2/TRBV6-3	NA	TRBD2	14	TRBJ2-1
CASSSEGNYGYTF	TGCGCCAGCAGCTCCGAAGGGAACTATGGCTACACCTTC	TRBV5-1	NA	NA	13	TRBJ1-2
CASSGTGHLRSPLHF	TGTGCCAGTAGTGGAACAGGTCATTTACGTTCACCCCTCCACTTT	TRBV19	NA	NA	15	TRBJ1-6
CASSQIGLGQREQFF	TGTGCCAGCAGCCAGATAGGACTCGGGCAGCGGGAGCAGTTCTTC	TRBV14	NA	NA	15	TRBJ2-1
CSARTGFGGYTF	TGCAGTGCTAGGACGGGGTTTGGTGGCTACACCTTC	TRBV20-1	NA	NA	12	TRBJ1-2
CASSRSFNEQFF	TGTGCCAGCAGTCGGAGCTTTAATGAGCAGTTCTTC	TRBV2	once	NA	12	TRBJ2-1
CASSQEMADTQYF	TGTGCCAGCAGCCAAGAAATGGCAGATACGCAGTATTTT	TRBV4-2	NA	NA	13	TRBJ2-3
CASSPQTGVTDTQYF	TGCGCCAGCAGCCCGCAGACGGGGGTCACAGATACGCAGTATTTT	TRBV5-1	NA	NA	15	TRBJ2-3
CASIPPTVRTEAFF	TGTGCCAGCATACCGCCGACAGTGAGAACTGAAGCTTTCTTT	TRBV2	once	NA	14	TRBJ1-1
CATSGAPDTQYF	TGTGCCACCTCGGGGGCCCCAGATACGCAGTATTTT	TRBV24-1	NA	NA	12	TRBJ2-3